Included here is one T cell receptor (beta chain) sequence, with context. The entry originates in a study of blood T cells in healthy people across ages. CDR3 size: 12 residues. Trimming pared 5 bases from V and 6 bases from J, leaving 11 bases between. Germline values: CDR1 SGHRS, CDR2 YFSETQ. Through a sample-barcoded 5' primer and a J-beta primer mix, a second PCR was run for 7 to 11 cycles. TCRdb re-called the 5' RACE reads with MiXCR, one entry per CDR3 protein. The table includes about 930,000 distinct CDR3 sequences, 25% to 30% detected once. The same data also went into a second study, on T cells of mothers and their children.

The TCR comes from a woman aged 35 to 49 in good health. The rearrangement joins TRBV5-1 to TRBJ1-2; D possibly corresponds to TRBD1 (6 bases). Source material: blood. DNA for the CDR3: TGCGCCAGCAGTGGACAGCTCCATGGCTACACCTTC. Residues: CASSGQLHGYTF.